This T cell receptor beta chain was identified in a study of blood T cell repertoires in COVID-19. In the study overall: The United States, Italy and Spain provided the acute and convalescent COVID-19 samples. T cells, B-cell-depleted T cells, or PBMCs provided the cDNA or gDNA that served as material.

This clone was observed once. Germline CDR1 reads ENHRY; CDR2 reads SYGVKD. The V segment lost 4 bases and the J segment 0 bases; nucleotides outside the gene matches: 5. The CDR3 totals 15 residues. Authors' methods: Amplifying reference gene primers gave estimates of nucleated cell counts. The assay was immunoSEQ multiplex PCR, and TCRdb's table has in-frame clones only and misses some. The V and J calls and clone size come from that table; D and trimming were worked out from the DNA. The table has under 250,000 clones, 86% seen once. The sequence was collected from a man between 60 and 75 years old with acute or convalescent COVID-19. The rearrangement uses TRBV10-3 and TRBJ1-1; 7 bases align to TRBD1. What was sequenced was peripheral blood. The CDR3 region has the DNA TGTGCCATCAGTGCCGGACAGGCCATGAACACTGAAGCTTTCTTT. As protein: CAISAGQAMNTEAFF.